The T cell receptor (beta chain) under discussion was sequenced for a study of shared clonotypes between healthy human individuals. Findings of the study overall: The study found lower generation probabilities in non-shared clonotypes than in those shared by all four donors. As a rule, naive subsets had a larger estimated richness than memory subsets.

The repertoire was sequenced with immunoSEQ multiplex PCR; TCRdb's copy has only in-frame clones and lacks some. The sample holds roughly 2.2 million clones, 80% to 95% seen once. This CDR3 region has 14 residues. V was clipped by 2 bases and J by 2 bases, with 11 bases between them. Germline-derived CDR1 and CDR2 are SGHNT and YYREEE (reference sequence). With regard to this clone: Its target is unknown.

The investigators split CD4+ cells into a CD45RA+ naive subset and a CD45RA-negative memory subset. This chain joins TRBV5-4 and TRBJ2-7, with D perhaps TRBD2 (5 bases). Material for sequencing was naive CD4+ T cells from PBMCs. Subset defined: CD45RA+ positively selected. The TCR originated in a man aged 18-30 years in good health. Some clones in this sample may be carry-over from other donors' samples. The CDR3 DNA sequence: TGTGCCAGCAGCTTCGGTAGCGACCCCTACGAGCAGTACTTC. This gives the protein CASSFGSDPYEQYF.